What follows describes a single T cell receptor (beta chain). This sample stems from a study of PD-1 blockade in classical Hodgkin lymphoma. This CDR3 contains 15 residues. Germline V gives CDR1 SGHRS, CDR2 YFSETQ. The V and J ends lost 4 bases and 7 bases respectively, with 15 bases between them. TCRdb's table, derived via immunoSEQ multiplex PCR, lists solely in-frame clones and lacks some. Seen here are 95,000 or so clones, over 80% observed once, and the top ten hold less than 15%. Every one of the patients relapsed after autologous stem cell transplantation (brentuximab vedotin exposure was variable).

The specimen comprised peripheral blood mononuclear cells (PBMCs), sampled at baseline. This chain joins TRBV5-1 and TRBJ1-6; possibly TRBD1 for D (6 bases). The receptor's source is a human donor with classical Hodgkin lymphoma. The CDR3 here is CASSGGTLGNSPLHF. CDR3 bases: TGCGCCAGCAGCGGCGGGACACTCGGAAATTCACCCCTCCACTTT. Supplemented by reference TRBV5-1 and TRBJ1-6, the full variable domain reads KAGVTQTPRYLIKTRGQQVTLSCSPISGHRSVSWYQQTPGQGLQFLFEYFSETQRNKGNFPGRFSGRQFSNSRSEMNVSTLELGDSALYLCASSGGTLGNSPLHFGNGTRLTVT.